The sequence of this T cell receptor (beta chain) was determined in a study of T cell responses to AZD1222 COVID-19 vaccine. Study-wide results and limits: Two AZD1222 doses significantly raised spike-specific TCR breadth and depth over controls. Reportedly, nearly half the spike-specific TCRs target unmutated variant regions. Donors were chiefly white British, with a greater number of females, and clonal diversity was perhaps underestimated. Recipients of AZD1222 seropositive at baseline numbered only 6 or 7.

TCRdb keeps only in-frame clones here, not all; method: immunoSEQ multiplex PCR. The sample shows about 150,000 clones, roughly 89% of them seen only once. On this clone itself: The antigen is undetermined. Additional DNA sequences in this sample encode the identical CDR3.

Germline assignment: CDR1 LNHNV and CDR2 YYDKDF (reference sequence). The CDR3 is 13 amino acids. Deletions cut 0 bases from V and 7 bases from J, with 7 bases between. This rearrangement joins TRBV15 to TRBJ2-4; D gene unclear. This material consisted of peripheral blood, taken on day 0 of AZD1222 vaccination. The clonotype comes from an adult in good health. CDR3 sequence (DNA): TGTGCCACCAGCAGAGATCTTGGGAACATTCAGTACTTC. Its protein product is CATSRDLGNIQYF.